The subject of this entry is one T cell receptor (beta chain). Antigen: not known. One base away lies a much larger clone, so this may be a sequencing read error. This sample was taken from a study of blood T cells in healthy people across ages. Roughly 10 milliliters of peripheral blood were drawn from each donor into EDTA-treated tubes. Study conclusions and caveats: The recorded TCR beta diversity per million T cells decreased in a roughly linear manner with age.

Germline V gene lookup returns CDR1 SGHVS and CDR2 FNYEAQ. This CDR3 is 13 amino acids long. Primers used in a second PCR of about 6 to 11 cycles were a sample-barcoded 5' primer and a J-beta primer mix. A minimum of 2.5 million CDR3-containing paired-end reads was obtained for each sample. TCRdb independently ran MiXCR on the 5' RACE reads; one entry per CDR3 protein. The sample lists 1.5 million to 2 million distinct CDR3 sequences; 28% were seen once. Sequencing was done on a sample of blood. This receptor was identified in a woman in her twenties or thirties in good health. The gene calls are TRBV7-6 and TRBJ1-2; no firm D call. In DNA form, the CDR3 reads TGTACCAGCAGCTTAGACGGTGGCTATGGCTACACCTTC. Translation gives CTSSLDGGYGYTF.